The TCR beta chain under discussion was sequenced for a study of cytomegalovirus exposure and HLA in healthy donors. Study-wide background: Earlier sequencing of about 179 million T cells yielded nearly 120 million unique TCR beta sequences. Clustering assigned about 80% of the approximately 400 genotyped donors to the Caucasian-associated ancestry cluster.

Note on this clone: Its antigen is currently unknown.

Everyone who donated was a healthy bone marrow donor. 60 Vbeta and 13 Jbeta primers were used in PCR. Sequencing used immunoSEQ multiplex PCR; TCRdb keeps in-frame clones, though not all of them. Of approximately 75,000 clones detected, around three quarters appear once; the ten largest clones hold approximately 1.1%. The CDR3 consists of 14 residues. Per the germline V gene, CDR1 is SGHRS and CDR2 is YFSETQ. V lost 2 bases to trimming and J lost 4 bases; unmatched junction nucleotides: 2. Study outcomes and limitations: Previous analysis showed most TCR beta V segments were productive about 87% or about 30% of the time.

The sample taken for sequencing was PBMCs. This sequence originates from a male donor in good health and CMV-seronegative. The chain recombines TRBV5-1 with TRBJ1-2, with 10 bases matching TRBD1. CDR3 in DNA: TGCGCCAGCAGCTTCGACAGGGGGCCCTATGGCTACACCTTC. The encoded protein is CASSFDRGPYGYTF.